This entry lists 30 T cell receptor beta chains sequenced from one sample in a study of low-dose radiotherapy and immunotherapy resistance in tumors (dated by TCRdb to the early 2020s). For sequencing, an Illumina HiSeq 2500 was employed. Superscript III and a set of TRAV- and TRBV-specific primers were used to synthesize first-strand cDNA, so that both TCRalpha and TCRbeta chains were covered. TCRs were amplified with Phusion for 15 to 25 PCR cycles using a constant-region primer together with the adapter attached to the V primers. The public reads were run again by TCRdb, first through fastp at Q25 and then through MiXCR, and only productive beta chains were kept. CDR3 protein sequences are deduplicated, and each keeps its most common genes and DNA. This sample is represented by about 39,000 distinct CDR3 sequences; 31% of them were singletons. Together, the top ten hold about 3.7% of the sample.

In the paper's terms, the time point label means: before trial treatment. The specimen comprised PBMCs, sampled before treatment. These receptors all stem from a male donor with gallbladder cancer.

About this clonotype itself: Since a far larger clone is one base different, this is likely a read error. This chain uses TRBV27 with TRBJ2-1; TRBD2 matches at 8 bases. V dropped 6 bases and J dropped 10; count of bases not matched to a gene: 14. Germline assignment: CDR1 MNHEY and CDR2 SMNVEV (reference sequence). The CDR3 covers 15 residues. This chain's CDR3 is CASREGSGSYSEQFF. Written as DNA, the CDR3 is TGTGCCAGCAGGGAGGGAAGCGGGAGCTATTCCGAGCAGTTCTTC.

This clonotype was found many times. The V and J genes are TRBV7-2 and TRBJ2-2; D call uncertain. The CDR3 contains 16 residues. Germline values: CDR1 SGHTA, CDR2 FQGNSA. Trimming took 3 bases from V and 0 from J, leaving 11 bases between them. The CDR3 sequence: CASSLVTASNTGELFF. The CDR3 region has the DNA TGTGCCAGCAGCTTGGTCACCGCATCGAACACCGGGGAGCTGTTTTTT. Full variable domain (rest looked up from reference TRBV7-2 and TRBJ2-2): GAGVSQSPSNKVTEKGKDVELRCDPISGHTALYWYRQSLGQGLEFLIYFQGNSAPDKSGLPSDRFSAERTGGSVSTLTIQRTQQEDSAVYLCASSLVTASNTGELFFGEGSRLTVL.

This clonotype was found many times. V is TRBV20-1 and J is TRBJ2-1; TRBD2 matches at 7 bases. Germline V gene lookup returns CDR1 DFQATT and CDR2 SNEGSKA (reference sequence). With V trimmed by 5 bases and J by 7 bases, 20 bases remained unmatched. The CDR3 is 17 residues long. The CDR3 nucleotides read TGCAGTGCTCCCCCCGTGGCGGGGGTATCCTCTGGGAATGAGCAGTTCTTC. Translation gives CSAPPVAGVSSGNEQFF.

At least ten counts were recorded for this clonotype. V and J are TRBV20-1 and TRBJ2-3; TRBD2 aligns across 12 bases. With V trimmed by 0 bases and J by 6 bases, 13 bases remained unmatched. From germline, CDR1 is DFQATT and CDR2 SNEGSKA (reference sequence). The CDR3 length is 18 residues. CDR3 nucleotide sequence: TGCAGTGCTAGAGATTGGGGGGCTAGCGGGAGGGCCGGGGATACGCAGTATTTT. Residues: CSARDWGASGRAGDTQYF.

This clonotype was seen repeatedly, ten times or more. The CDR3 DNA follows: TGTGCCAGCAGTTACCGTCTCCTAGCTGGGGGCGGACAAGAGACCCAGTACTTC. This gives the protein CASSYRLLAGGGQETQYF. The genes are TRBV6-2 or TRBV6-3 and TRBJ2-5, with a weak D call TRBD1 (6 bases). The V end was cut by 2 bases, the J end by 2 bases, with 21 bases between. This CDR3 spans 18 amino acids. Per the germline V gene, CDR1 is MNHEY and CDR2 is SVGEGT.

This clonotype was detected ten times or more. The V gene is TRBV18, the J gene TRBJ2-5; D is uncertain. The CDR3 covers 15 residues. The germline V and J ends were trimmed by 8 bases and 1 base, with 17 bases remaining between them. Germline assignment: CDR1 KGHSH and CDR2 LQKENI. CDR3 DNA: TGTGCCAGCACAACGGGCGTCCAGCGCCAAGAGACCCAGTACTTC. It encodes CASTTGVQRQETQYF.

Of note for this clonotype: A far larger clone lies a single base away; this is likely a read error. The V gene is TRBV5-6, the J gene TRBJ2-1; D uncertain. V lost 0 bases and J lost 10, with 14 bases in between. CDR3 size: 14 residues. Germline V gives CDR1 SGHDT, CDR2 YYEEEE. CDR3 sequence: CASSLAGTSYEQFF. The CDR3 DNA is TGTGCCAGCAGCTTGGCGGGTACCTCCTACGAGCAGTTCTTC.

In its sample, this clonotype was seen many times. V gene TRBV14 combines with J gene TRBJ2-5, with D hard to call. This CDR3 spans 12 amino acids. CDR1 and CDR2 (germline): SGHDN, FVKESK. Trimming stripped 0 bases from V and 7 bases from J, with 6 bases between. The CDR3 DNA sequence: TGTGCCAGCAGCCAAGACTGGGGGACCCAGTACTTC. Translated: CASSQDWGTQYF.

This chain uses TRBV7-2 with TRBJ2-3; 8 positions match TRBD2. Germline V gene lookup returns CDR1 SGHTA and CDR2 FQGNSA. The CDR3 is made up of 17 amino acids. V was pared by 2 bases and J by 4 bases, with 11 bases of the junction left unmatched. The CDR3 spells CASSLMVGGGLPDTQYF. The CDR3, as DNA: TGTGCCAGCAGCTTAATGGTCGGGGGGGGGCTCCCAGATACGCAGTATTTT.

The genes are TRBV5-1 and TRBJ2-1, with a weak D call TRBD2 (6 bases). The CDR3 sequence is 16 residues long. Trimming stripped 4 bases from V and 9 bases from J, with 23 bases between. Germline V gives CDR1 SGHRS, CDR2 YFSETQ. CDR3 DNA: TGCGCCAGCAGCCGCCGCTACTCGGGACTGGGAGGTGAGCAGTTCTTC. Translation gives CASSRRYSGLGGEQFF. Drawing the rest from reference TRBV5-1 and TRBJ2-1, the complete variable domain is KAGVTQTPRYLIKTRGQQVTLSCSPISGHRSVSWYQQTPGQGLQFLFEYFSETQRNKGNFPGRFSGRQFSNSRSEMNVSTLELGDSALYLCASSRRYSGLGGEQFFGPGTRLTVL.

This clonotype was seen at least ten times. This sequence joins TRBV2 and TRBJ2-1; no clear D gene. The CDR3 sequence is 16 residues long. The germline V and J ends were trimmed by 2 bases and 6 bases, with 17 bases remaining between them. Looked up from germline, CDR1 is SNHLY and CDR2 is FYNNEI. CDR3 sequence: CASSEWVLWAPNEQFF. CDR3 nucleotide sequence: TGTGCCAGCAGTGAATGGGTCCTCTGGGCACCCAATGAGCAGTTCTTC. Supplemented by reference TRBV2 and TRBJ2-1, the full variable domain reads EPEVTQTPSHQVTQMGQEVILRCVPISNHLYFYWYRQILGQKVEFLVSFYNNEISEKSEIFDDQFSVERPDGSNFTLKIRSTKLEDSAMYFCASSEWVLWAPNEQFFGPGTRLTVL.

This clonotype was seen many times. The chain has TRBV29-1 and TRBJ2-7; 8 nucleotides align to TRBD2. This CDR3 contains 13 residues. The trim removed 7 bases at V and 6 bases at J, leaving 11 bases unmatched. Germline V lookup: CDR1 SQVTM, CDR2 ANQGSEA. This CDR3 reads CSGRGLDFREQYF. The CDR3 region has the DNA TGCAGCGGACGGGGACTAGACTTTCGCGAGCAGTACTTC.

The chain recombines TRBV5-4 with TRBJ2-3; 7 bases match TRBD1. The CDR3 contains 14 residues. CDR1 is SGHNT, CDR2 YYREEE, per germline (reference sequence). Trimming cost V 6 bases and J 0 bases; bases outside gene matches: 4. The DNA of the CDR3 is TGTGCCAGCACCGGGACAGCAAGCACAGATACGCAGTATTTT. This codes for CASTGTASTDTQYF.

This clonotype was observed once. A far larger clone is a single base away, which makes a read error likely. The CDR3 loop is CASNNQGALNEQYF. The CDR3, as DNA: TGCGCCAGCAACAACCAGGGGGCGCTTAATGAGCAGTACTTC. The J gene is TRBJ2-7, the V gene TRBV4-1, with TRBD1 matching over 8 bases. Germline V CDR1 and CDR2: MGHRA, YSYEKL. This CDR3 has 14 residues. V was clipped by 7 bases and J by 7 bases; unmatched bases: 12.

In its sample, this clonotype was seen a few times. The rearrangement links TRBV5-1 to TRBJ2-1; a possible D gene is TRBD1 (5 bases). CDR3 length: 14 amino acids. Trimming shortened V by 0 bases and J by 2 bases, and 6 bases separated the two germline ends. Germline V gene sequence: CDR1 SGHRS, CDR2 YFSETQ. The CDR3 here is CASSLGQTYNEQFF. CDR3 DNA: TGCGCCAGCAGCTTGGGACAGACCTACAATGAGCAGTTCTTC.

This clonotype was picked up many times. The chain combines TRBV7-9 with TRBJ1-1; tentatively, D is TRBD1 (5 bases). The CDR3 loop spans 15 amino acids. Per the germline V gene, CDR1 is SEHNR and CDR2 is FQNEAQ (reference sequence). V lost 1 base to trimming and J lost 1 base, with 10 bases between them. The CDR3 DNA sequence: TGTGCCAGCAGCTTAGGATGGGGGGGGAACACTGAAGCTTTCTTT. This codes for CASSLGWGGNTEAFF.

Only one count was recorded for this clonotype. This rearrangement joins TRBV28 to TRBJ2-3; TRBD2 might be the D (5 bases). The CDR3 spans 14 residues. The V gene lost 9 bases and the J gene lost 2 bases, with 15 bases spanning the gap. Germline V gives CDR1 MDHEN, CDR2 SYDVKM. In DNA form, the CDR3 reads TGTGCCAGTCAGCCGAGCGGCTACACAGATACGCAGTATTTT. It codes for CASQPSGYTDTQYF. Full variable domain (rest looked up from reference TRBV28 and TRBJ2-3): DVKVTQSSRYLVKRTGEKVFLECVQDMDHENMFWYRQDPGLGLRLIYFSYDVKMKEKGDIPEGYSVSREKKERFSLILESASTNQTSMYLCASQPSGYTDTQYFGPGTRLTVL.

This clonotype has ten or more counts. The rearrangement joins TRBV11-2 to TRBJ2-1, with 9 positions matching TRBD1. V was clipped by 2 bases and J by 6 bases; unmatched bases: 5. The CDR3 runs to 15 residues. CDR1 is SGHAT and CDR2 is FQNNGV in the germline V gene. The CDR3 nucleotides read TGTGCCAGCAGCTTATCGGGACAGGGTTTCAATGAGCAGTTCTTC. Its translation is CASSLSGQGFNEQFF.

This clonotype was seen at least ten times. The J gene is TRBJ2-2, the V gene TRBV20-1, with D unclear. This CDR3 spans 14 amino acids. V was shortened by 3 bases and J by 0 bases, with 8 bases between the two germline ends. Per the germline V gene, CDR1 is DFQATT and CDR2 is SNEGSKA (reference sequence). CDR3 in DNA: TGCAGTGCTAGGGTGCTATCGAACACCGGGGAGCTGTTTTTT. This translates into CSARVLSNTGELFF.

This clonotype was recorded at least ten times. V gene TRBV9 combines with J gene TRBJ2-1; the match to TRBD2 covers 9 bases. The junction had 1 base not matched to a gene; V was cut back by 2 bases and J by 7 bases. CDR1 and CDR2 (germline): SGDLS, YYNGEE. This CDR3 has 13 amino acids. CDR3 sequence reads: CASSVSGSNEQFF. The DNA of the CDR3 is TGTGCCAGCAGCGTTAGCGGGAGTAATGAGCAGTTCTTC.

In regard to this clonotype: A far larger clone is just one base off, so this is likely a read error. J is TRBJ2-1 and V is TRBV28; D might be TRBD2 (5 bases). CDR1 is MDHEN, CDR2 SYDVKM, per germline. This CDR3 region has 14 residues. Trimming pared 2 bases from V and 10 bases from J, leaving 15 bases between. The CDR3 nucleotides read TGTGCCAGCAGTTTAAGTGGGAGCGAGGCCGAGCAGTTCTTC. Translation: CASSLSGSEAEQFF.

This clonotype has a count of ten or more. This chain joins TRBV19 and TRBJ1-2, with 7 bases identical to TRBD1. This CDR3 comprises 15 residues. Germline trimming cut 3 bases from V and 4 bases from J; bases unmatched to any gene: 8. Germline V lookup: CDR1 LNHDA, CDR2 SQIVND (reference sequence). For the CDR3, the DNA is TGTGCCAGTAGTATCCACAGGGGACCAGGCTATGGCTACACCTTC. Translated, it gives CASSIHRGPGYGYTF.

Of note for this clonotype: This likely traces to a read error, being one base from a far larger clone. The chain joins TRBV6-2 or TRBV6-3 to TRBJ2-2; 13 nucleotides agree with TRBD2. The J segment lost 6 bases and the V segment lost 5 bases, leaving 15 bases of the junction unmatched. This CDR3 contains 19 residues. The germline V gene encodes CDR1 MNHEY and CDR2 SVGEGT. The CDR3 is CASSEDTSGGVPIPGELFF. The CDR3 DNA sequence: TGTGCCAGCAGTGAGGATACTAGCGGGGGGGTCCCGATACCCGGGGAGCTGTTTTTT.

This clonotype showed up just a few times. The chain links TRBV5-4 to TRBJ2-1; perhaps D is TRBD1 or TRBD2 (5 bases each). From germline, CDR1 is SGHNT and CDR2 YYREEE (reference sequence). V was pared by 0 bases and J by 0 bases, with 7 bases between. CDR3 length: 15 amino acids. This chain's CDR3 is CASSLEGSSYNEQFF. The CDR3 region has the DNA TGTGCCAGCAGCTTGGAGGGGAGCTCCTACAATGAGCAGTTCTTC. Filled out from reference TRBV5-4 and TRBJ2-1, the complete variable domain reads ETGVTQSPTHLIKTRGQQVTLRCSSQSGHNTVSWYQQALGQGPQFIFQYYREEENGRGNFPPRFSGLQFPNYSSELNVNALELDDSALYLCASSLEGSSYNEQFFGPGTRLTVL.

Many counts were recorded for this clonotype. The J gene is TRBJ2-3, the V gene TRBV30; no clear D gene. This CDR3 is 15 amino acids long. Trimming took 1 base from V and 2 from J, leaving 13 bases between them. Germline V gives CDR1 GTSNPN, CDR2 SVGIG (reference sequence). Written as DNA, the CDR3 is TGTGCCTGGAGTGAAGGCCTACAGCACACAGATACGCAGTATTTT. Protein: CAWSEGLQHTDTQYF. Drawing the rest from reference TRBV30 and TRBJ2-3, the complete variable domain is SQTIHQWPATLVQPVGSPLSLECTVEGTSNPNLYWYRQAAGRGLQLLFYSVGIGQISSEVPQNLSASRPQDRQFILSSKKLLLSDSGFYLCAWSEGLQHTDTQYFGPGTRLTVL.

This clonotype has a count of ten or more. The chain joins TRBV20-1 to TRBJ2-3; weak D call: TRBD2 (5 bases). Germline V CDR1 and CDR2: DFQATT, SNEGSKA (reference sequence). This CDR3 comprises 12 residues. V shed 7 bases and J shed 1 base, with 9 bases lying between them. For the CDR3, the DNA is TGCAGTGGGATGAGGGGCACAGATACGCAGTATTTT. It specifies CSGMRGTDTQYF.

By share, this clonotype counts as medium-sized. The chain employs TRBV6-2 or TRBV6-3 and TRBJ1-1; a possible D gene is TRBD1 (5 bases). Per germline, CDR1 MNHEY and CDR2 SVGEGT. CDR3 length: 14 residues. The V end was cut by 7 bases, the J end by 6 bases, with 18 bases between. The CDR3: CASTRRGKVAEAFF. CDR3 sequence (DNA): TGTGCCAGCACCCGCCGGGGGAAGGTGGCTGAAGCTTTCTTT.

This clonotype showed up many times. The V call is TRBV29-1, the J call TRBJ2-7, with 10 bases lining up with TRBD2. With 4 bases clipped from V and 4 bases from J, the junction kept 7 bases outside the gene matches. Germline V lookup: CDR1 SQVTM, CDR2 ANQGSEA. The CDR3 extends over 14 amino acids. The CDR3 nucleotides are TGCAGCGTTGGGAGGGCTAGCGGGGGTTACGAGCAGTACTTC. Translating it yields CSVGRASGGYEQYF.

In its sample, this clonotype was seen many times. The chain combines TRBV29-1 with TRBJ2-7, with 7 bases identical to TRBD2. The V gene end was trimmed by 6 bases and the J gene end by 2 bases; junction bases not matched to a gene: 10. The CDR3 runs to 14 residues. Germline assignment: CDR1 SQVTM and CDR2 ANQGSEA. This chain's CDR3 is CSVVGLENTYEQYF. CDR3 sequence (DNA): TGCAGCGTCGTCGGACTAGAGAATACCTACGAGCAGTACTTC.

This chain connects TRBV15 to TRBJ2-1; D is perhaps TRBD1 (5 bases). Germline V gene lookup returns CDR1 LNHNV and CDR2 YYDKDF (reference sequence). This CDR3 has 18 amino acids. V lost 0 bases and J 0 bases, leaving 15 bases between the germline ends. CDR3 sequence reads: CATSRDGIGASSYNEQFF. DNA of the CDR3: TGTGCCACCAGCAGAGATGGGATAGGGGCAAGCTCCTACAATGAGCAGTTCTTC.